Listed below are T cell receptor beta chains from one sample, sequenced in a study of blood T cell repertoires in COVID-19. TCRdb's copy holds only in-frame clones and misses some; the assay was immunoSEQ multiplex PCR. The repertoire holds about 290,000 clones, with around four fifths as singletons. The specimen was peripheral blood. These receptors were obtained from a woman aged 50 to 60 with active or convalescent COVID-19. The CDR3 runs from the conserved cysteine through the conserved F or W. A D gene is named only where the DNA matches it firmly. Size is omitted from some rows. Given values are once, few, many or a class for expanded clones.

v_gene	abundance	j_gene	d_gene	CDR3aa	CDR3nt
TRBV6-5	.	TRBJ1-5	.	CASRPNRDQPQHF	TGTGCCAGCAGGCCGAACAGGGATCAGCCCCAGCATTTT
TRBV7-8	.	TRBJ1-4	.	CASSAGGGLKLFF	TGTGCCAGCAGCGCGGGGGGGGGACTGAAACTGTTTTTT
TRBV6-5	.	TRBJ2-2	.	CASSFREFGELFF	TGTGCCAGCAGTTTTCGGGAGTTCGGGGAGCTGTTTTTT
TRBV19	.	TRBJ1-5	TRBD1	CASSRDRGTGQPQHF	TGTGCCAGTAGTCGGGACAGGGGCACAGGTCAGCCCCAGCATTTT
TRBV25-1	.	TRBJ2-7	.	CASSTQGYEQYF	TGTGCCAGCAGCACGCAGGGGTACGAGCAGTACTTC
TRBV2	.	TRBJ1-5	.	CASSDRGRYQPQHF	TGTGCCAGCAGTGACAGGGGACGATATCAGCCCCAGCATTTT
TRBV5-1	.	TRBJ1-5	.	CASSLDVGSNQPQHF	TGCGCCAGCAGCTTGGACGTCGGGAGCAATCAGCCCCAGCATTTT
TRBV5-4	.	TRBJ1-1	.	CASSLGQGTMNTEAFF	TGTGCCAGCAGCTTGGGGCAGGGGACGATGAACACTGAAGCTTTCTTT
TRBV5-1	.	TRBJ1-2	TRBD1	CASSLEGQTYGYTF	TGCGCCAGCAGCTTGGAGGGACAGACATATGGCTACACCTTC
TRBV19	.	TRBJ2-1	TRBD2	CASSILAGGIYNEQFF	TGTGCCAGTAGTATCCTAGCGGGAGGGATTTACAATGAGCAGTTCTTC
TRBV11-2	few	TRBJ2-1	.	CASSLDRLNEQFF	TGTGCCAGCAGCTTAGATCGACTCAATGAGCAGTTCTTC
TRBV5-1	.	TRBJ2-3	.	CASSLSAAPTDTQYF	TGCGCCAGCAGCTTGTCAGCGGCGCCTACAGATACGCAGTATTTT
TRBV18	once	TRBJ2-7	TRBD1	CASSPPAGGNEQYF	TGTGCCAGCTCACCACCGGCAGGGGGCAACGAGCAGTACTTC
TRBV3-1/TRBV3-2	.	TRBJ1-1	.	CASSQEAARANTEAFF	TGTGCCAGCAGCCAAGAGGCGGCCAGAGCGAACACTGAAGCTTTCTTT
TRBV5-5	.	TRBJ2-1	.	CASSLDGSSYNEQFF	TGTGCCAGCAGCTTGGACGGGAGTTCCTACAATGAGCAGTTCTTC
TRBV6-2/TRBV6-3	.	TRBJ1-1	.	CASSYPGLNTEAFF	TGTGCCAGCAGTTACCCAGGGTTGAACACTGAAGCTTTCTTT
TRBV28	.	TRBJ1-3	.	CASSLGTGHHYSGNTIYF	.
TRBV5-8	.	TRBJ2-3	TRBD1	CASSFGTGAGDTQYF	TGTGCCAGCAGCTTCGGGACAGGGGCGGGAGATACGCAGTATTTT
TRBV6-5	.	TRBJ1-5	TRBD1	CASSPNGQAHQPQHF	TGTGCCAGCAGTCCTAACGGACAGGCGCATCAGCCCCAGCATTTT
TRBV29-1	few	TRBJ1-5	TRBD1	CSVGTGGNQPQHF	TGCAGCGTTGGGACAGGGGGCAATCAGCCCCAGCATTTT
TRBV7-2	.	TRBJ2-1	.	CASSLAGTFSYNEQFF	TGTGCCAGCAGCTTAGCCGGGACATTCTCCTACAATGAGCAGTTCTTC
TRBV23-1	.	TRBJ1-6	.	CASDGPQESSYNSPLHF	TGCGCCAGCGACGGCCCCCAGGAAAGCTCCTATAATTCACCCCTCCACTTT
TRBV11-3	.	TRBJ2-7	.	CASSLEEGHEQYF	TGTGCCAGCAGCTTAGAGGAGGGTCACGAGCAGTACTTC
TRBV6-6	.	TRBJ1-1	TRBD1	CASGTGWTEAFF	TGTGCCAGCGGGACAGGGTGGACTGAAGCTTTCTTT
TRBV7-3	.	TRBJ1-1	.	CASSPGGTNTEAFF	TGTGCCAGCAGCCCGGGGGGTACGAACACTGAAGCTTTCTTT
TRBV2	.	TRBJ1-1	.	CASNPDSEAFF	TGTGCCAGCAACCCCGACTCTGAAGCTTTCTTT
TRBV7-9	.	TRBJ1-4	.	CASSLSGGVNEKLFF	TGTGCCAGCAGCCTGAGTGGAGGAGTGAACGAAAAACTGTTTTTT
TRBV3-1/TRBV3-2	.	TRBJ2-3	TRBD2	CASSQIVPGVASGKASTDTQYF	TGTGCCAGCAGCCAAATTGTACCGGGGGTGGCTAGCGGTAAAGCTAGCACAGATACGCAGTATTTT
TRBV3-1/TRBV3-2	few	TRBJ1-1	TRBD1	CASSLTGDTEAFF	TGTGCCAGCAGCTTGACAGGGGACACTGAAGCTTTCTTT
TRBV25-1	.	TRBJ1-2	.	CASTPSPERVTTKGYTF	TGTGCCAGCACCCCCTCGCCCGAGAGGGTTACTACTAAGGGCTACACCTTC
TRBV6-5	.	TRBJ2-7	TRBD1	CASSRDRASSYEQYF	TGTGCCAGCAGCCGCGACAGGGCAAGCTCCTACGAGCAGTACTTC
TRBV19	.	TRBJ2-1	.	CASSGLPSNEQFF	TGTGCCAGTAGTGGGCTACCTTCCAATGAGCAGTTCTTC
TRBV27	.	TRBJ1-2	.	CASSLYSGASGYTF	TGTGCCAGCAGTTTATATTCTGGGGCAAGTGGCTACACCTTC
TRBV6-7	.	TRBJ2-1	TRBD2	CASSYKRTSGTPLARGGQDEQFF	TGTGCCAGCAGTTACAAAAGGACTAGCGGGACACCCCTCGCACGGGGGGGACAGGATGAGCAGTTCTTC
TRBV18	.	TRBJ2-7	TRBD1	CASSQGQSSYEQYF	TGTGCCAGCTCACAGGGACAGAGCTCCTACGAGCAGTACTTC
TRBV7-9	.	TRBJ2-7	TRBD1	CASSSRQGDLATYEQYF	TGTGCCAGCAGCTCGAGACAGGGAGACCTGGCTACCTACGAGCAGTACTTC
TRBV5-4	.	TRBJ2-3	TRBD2	CASSQTSGTSSTDTQYF	TGTGCCAGCAGCCAGACTAGCGGGACCTCTAGCACAGATACGCAGTATTTT